Each of the 7 T cell receptor beta chains below was sequenced from the same sample in a study of T cell responses to AZD1222 COVID-19 vaccine. Clones were sequenced by immunoSEQ multiplex PCR, and TCRdb holds only the in-frame ones, with some missing. The repertoire has tens of thousands of clones, roughly 90% of them found once; the top ten carry 6.9%. The source was peripheral blood, collected 28 days after the second AZD1222 dose. The origin of the receptors is an adult who received the AZD1222 COVID-19 vaccine.

This chain uses TRBV28 with TRBJ1-2; the D gene is possibly TRBD1 (5 bases). CDR3 length: 16 residues. Germline-derived CDR1 and CDR2 are MDHEN and SYDVKM. With 3 bases removed from V and 2 bases from J, the gap between germline ends came to 16 bases. CDR3 protein: CASSFWATGRNYGYTF. CDR3 DNA: TGTGCCAGCAGTTTTTGGGCCACAGGTCGAAACTATGGCTACACCTTC.

The rearrangement uses TRBV3-1 (or the pseudogene TRBV3-2) and TRBJ1-2; D is undetermined. V lost 2 bases to trimming and J lost 4 bases, with 14 bases between them. The CDR3 runs to 15 residues. Germline-derived CDR1 and CDR2 are LGHDT and YNNKEL (reference sequence). The DNA of the CDR3 is TGTGCCAGCAGCCAAAATTCGGGTTGGAGCTATGGCTACACCTTC. This encodes CASSQNSGWSYGYTF.

This chain links TRBV9 with TRBJ1-5; 9 nucleotides match TRBD1. V was clipped by 7 bases and J by 6 bases; unmatched bases: 8. This CDR3 has 14 residues. Germline V gene data show CDR1 as SGDLS and CDR2 as YYNGEE. In DNA form, the CDR3 reads TGTGCCAGCGGGCCCGGGACAGGGATTCAGCCCCAGCATTTT. This codes for CASGPGTGIQPQHF.

This clone was picked up a small number of times. The chain employs TRBV29-1 and TRBJ2-7; 7 nucleotides match TRBD1. V shed 5 bases, J shed 3 bases, and the junction held 7 bases outside the gene matches. The germline gives CDR1 SQVTM, CDR2 ANQGSEA. CDR3 length equals 13 residues. CDR3 amino acids: CSVSPTGFYEQYF. CDR3 in DNA: TGCAGCGTTTCCCCGACAGGGTTCTACGAGCAGTACTTC.

The rearrangement joins TRBV19 to TRBJ2-5; D is unresolved. V was clipped by 3 bases and J by 5 bases, with 4 bases between them. There are 11 residues in the CDR3. CDR1 is LNHDA, CDR2 SQIVND, per germline (reference sequence). The CDR3 region is CASSISETQYF. For the CDR3, the DNA is TGTGCCAGTAGTATTTCGGAGACCCAGTACTTC.

J is TRBJ2-2 and V is TRBV19; no firm D call. The CDR3 has 13 amino acids. Germline CDR1 and CDR2: LNHDA and SQIVND (reference sequence). V lost 3 bases and J lost 5, with 7 bases in between. The CDR3 sequence: CASSMTGTGELFF. The CDR3 bases are TGTGCCAGTAGTATGACCGGAACCGGGGAGCTGTTTTTT.

This clone came up a few times. CDR3: CASSYFQGNQPQHF. DNA for the CDR3: TGTGCCAGCAGTTACTTTCAGGGAAATCAGCCCCAGCATTTT. The genes are TRBV6-5 and TRBJ1-5, with a tentative D call TRBD1 (5 bases). The germline V gene encodes CDR1 MNHEY and CDR2 SVGAGI. The CDR3 has 14 residues. Deletions cut 1 base from V and 4 bases from J, with 8 bases between.